Below are 12 T cell receptor beta chains sequenced from a single sample in a study of blood T cell repertoires in COVID-19 (dated by TCRdb to the early 2020s). Libraries came from the immunoSEQ multiplex PCR assay. Not all clones reach the TCRdb copy of this immuneACCESS table, which keeps in-frame sequences only. Checked studies attribute under half of the gap to unresolved V genes and leave the rest unexplained. The table for this sample lists around 16,000 clones; around 88% of them were counted only once. The ten largest make up 2.7% of the sample. Material for sequencing was peripheral blood. These receptors were collected from a human donor in a cohort sampled during active COVID-19.

The chain is built from TRBV6-2 or TRBV6-3 and TRBJ2-5; D possibly corresponds to TRBD2 (6 bases). There are 12 residues in the CDR3. The V gene lost 5 bases and the J gene lost 5 bases, with 9 bases spanning the gap. Germline loops: CDR1 MNHEY, CDR2 SVGEGT. CDR3 coding DNA: TGTGCCAGCAGTCCGGGGGAGGAGACCCAGTACTTC. Amino acid sequence: CASSPGEETQYF.

V and J are TRBV3-1 (or the pseudogene TRBV3-2) and TRBJ2-3, with 8 bases identical to TRBD2. This CDR3 spans 15 amino acids. Germline loops: CDR1 LGHDT, CDR2 YNNKEL (reference sequence). The trim removed 3 bases at V and 2 bases at J, leaving 4 bases unmatched. The CDR3 loop is CASSHRSGNTDTQYF. The CDR3 bases are TGTGCCAGCAGCCACCGTAGCGGGAACACAGATACGCAGTATTTT.

This chain uses TRBV9 with TRBJ2-7; TRBD2 agrees at 10 bases. The ends lost 4 bases at V and 1 base at J; junction bases unmatched: 5. Germline values: CDR1 SGDLS, CDR2 YYNGEE. This CDR3 region has 15 residues. This CDR3 reads CASSPRAGGSYEQYF. DNA for the CDR3: TGTGCCAGCAGCCCGAGAGCGGGAGGGTCCTACGAGCAGTACTTC.

The chain recombines TRBV7-8 with TRBJ2-5, with 14 bases lining up with TRBD2. J was trimmed by 5 bases and V by 6 bases; bases with no gene match: 11. The CDR3 runs to 17 residues. Germline V gives CDR1 SGHVS, CDR2 FQNEAQ. The CDR3 sequence is CASRPGLAGAEGETQYF. As DNA, the CDR3 is TGTGCCAGCAGACCGGGACTAGCGGGAGCTGAGGGGGAGACCCAGTACTTC.

V gene TRBV7-2 combines with J gene TRBJ2-7, with TRBD1 identical over 11 bases. After removal of 2 bases from V and 4 bases from J, the junction contained 4 bases not matched to a gene. This CDR3 has 15 residues. CDR1 is SGHTA, CDR2 FQGNSA, per germline. The CDR3, as DNA: TGTGCCAGCAGCTTATATGGGACAGGGGGGTACGAGCAGTACTTC. It codes for CASSLYGTGGYEQYF.

The chain uses TRBV5-1 and TRBJ2-3; D might be TRBD1 (6 bases). V was pared by 2 bases and J by 0 bases, with 10 bases between. The CDR3 runs 15 residues. Germline V lookup: CDR1 SGHRS, CDR2 YFSETQ. As DNA, the CDR3 is TGCGCCAGCAGCTTAAGGGGGAGTAGCACAGATACGCAGTATTTT. This gives the protein CASSLRGSSTDTQYF.

Turning to this clone: Other DNA sequences in this sample translate to the same CDR3. The V and J genes are TRBV6-1 and TRBJ1-2, with D hard to call. The CDR3 has 12 amino acids. V gave up 2 bases and J gave up 8 bases, with 9 bases separating them. Germline V gene data show CDR1 as MNHNS and CDR2 as SASEGT. The CDR3 loop reads CASSESLWGYTF. In nucleotides, the CDR3 is TGTGCCAGCAGTGAATCACTGTGGGGCTACACCTTC.

The rearrangement links TRBV6-2 or TRBV6-3 to TRBJ1-1; D remains unclear. Trimming took 4 bases from V and 5 from J, leaving 5 bases between them. Germline CDR1 MNHEY, CDR2 SVGEGT. CDR3 length equals 11 residues. CDR3 coding DNA: TGTGCCAGCAGTTCCTATACTGAAGCTTTCTTT. Protein: CASSSYTEAFF.

The chain recombines TRBV7-2 with TRBJ1-1, with TRBD1 as a possible D gene (6 bases). The CDR3 length is 15 residues. Germline values: CDR1 SGHTA, CDR2 FQGNSA. The V end lost 5 bases, the J end lost 0 bases, and 13 bases lay between the germline ends. Here the CDR3 reads CASSPRGALNTEAFF. CDR3 in DNA: TGTGCCAGCAGCCCTCGGGGGGCTCTGAACACTGAAGCTTTCTTT.

The rearrangement uses TRBV4-3 and TRBJ1-1; D possibly corresponds to TRBD1 (5 bases). From germline, CDR1 is LGHNA and CDR2 YSLEER. The CDR3 extends over 14 amino acids. Trimming shortened V by 0 bases and J by 9 bases, and 14 bases separated the two germline ends. CDR3: CASSQDRLTVQAFF. CDR3 in DNA: TGCGCCAGCAGCCAAGATCGTTTGACAGTTCAAGCTTTCTTT.

The rearrangement joins TRBV7-2 to TRBJ2-3; the match to TRBD2 covers 12 bases. The V gene's germline CDR1 is SGHTA and CDR2 FQGNSA. This CDR3 has 17 amino acids. V was pared by 4 bases and J by 0 bases, with 5 bases of the junction left unmatched. The CDR3 DNA reads as TGTGCCAGCAGCTCCCAAGGGACTAGCGGGAGCACAGATACGCAGTATTTT. Translation gives CASSSQGTSGSTDTQYF.

The chain joins TRBV9 to TRBJ2-3, with 7 bases fitting TRBD2. The CDR3 runs 14 residues. V trimming: 4 bases; J trimming: 4 bases; junction bases outside the gene matches: 6. From germline, CDR1 is SGDLS and CDR2 YYNGEE. CDR3 coding DNA: TGTGCCAGCAGCTCAGTTGGGGGGGCAGATACGCAGTATTTT. Protein sequence: CASSSVGGADTQYF. Filled out from reference TRBV9 and TRBJ2-3, the complete variable domain reads DSGVTQTPKHLITATGQRVTLRCSPRSGDLSVYWYQQSLDQGLQFLIQYYNGEERAKGNILERFSAQQFPDLHSELNLSSLELGDSALYFCASSSVGGADTQYFGPGTRLTVL.